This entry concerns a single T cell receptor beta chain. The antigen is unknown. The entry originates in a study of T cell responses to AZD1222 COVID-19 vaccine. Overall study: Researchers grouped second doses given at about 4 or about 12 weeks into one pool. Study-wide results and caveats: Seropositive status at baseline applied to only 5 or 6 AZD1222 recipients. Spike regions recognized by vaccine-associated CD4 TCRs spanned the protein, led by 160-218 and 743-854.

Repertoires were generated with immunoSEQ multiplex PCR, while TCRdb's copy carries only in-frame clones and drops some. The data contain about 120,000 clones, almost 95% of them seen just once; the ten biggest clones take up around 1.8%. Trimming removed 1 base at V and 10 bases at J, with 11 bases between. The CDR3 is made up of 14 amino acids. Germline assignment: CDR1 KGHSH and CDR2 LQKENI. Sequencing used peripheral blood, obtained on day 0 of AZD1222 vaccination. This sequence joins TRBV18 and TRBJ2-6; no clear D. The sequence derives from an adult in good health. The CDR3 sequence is CASSPQDVNNVLTF. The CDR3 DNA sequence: TGTGCCAGCTCACCACAGGACGTAAATAACGTCCTGACTTTC.